A selection of T cell receptor beta chains follows, all from one sample in a study of persistence of HIV-infected CD4 T cells. Sequencing used immunoSEQ multiplex PCR; TCRdb keeps in-frame clones, though not all of them. The table includes just over 40,000 clones, 75% to 80% detected once. Antigen specificity for these receptors is unknown. Sequences were derived from CD4+ T cells sorted from PBMCs after 18-hour stimulation, sampled from a patient who received antiretroviral therapy. Every receptor here comes from an adult man with HIV who was CMV-seropositive. CDR3s include the opening cysteine and the closing phenylalanine or tryptophan. D genes are given only for firm matches. Expanded clones get a size class; other rows say once, few or many, or leave the size out.

>TRBV7-2|13|TRBJ2-7|.|.
CASSFLQGGEQYF
TGTGCCAGCAGCTTTCTACAGGGTGGCGAGCAGTACTTC
>TRBV7-2|15|TRBJ2-7|.|few
CASSFSALFSGEQYF
TGTGCCAGCAGCTTTTCCGCGCTCTTTAGCGGCGAGCAGTACTTC
>TRBV29-1|14|TRBJ1-1|TRBD1|.
CSVYSRGLNTEAFF
TGCAGCGTTTACAGCAGGGGGCTGAACACTGAAGCTTTCTTT
>TRBV7-9|12|TRBJ2-5|.|once
CASSPRRETQYF
TGTGCCAGCAGCCCAAGGCGTGAGACCCAGTACTTC
>TRBV5-1|14|TRBJ2-1|.|.
CASSRLSEYNEQFF
TGCGCCAGCAGCCGTCTAAGTGAGTACAATGAGCAGTTCTTC
>TRBV30|15|TRBJ2-5|TRBD2|.
CAWSVGGLVEETQYF
TGTGCCTGGAGTGTAGGGGGACTAGTGGAAGAGACCCAGTACTTC
>TRBV19|13|TRBJ1-1|.|.
CASSIDRTIEAFF
TGTGCCAGTAGTATAGACAGGACAATAGAAGCTTTCTTT
>TRBV18|13|TRBJ1-6|TRBD1|.
CASSRDRGSPLHF
TGTGCCAGCTCACGCGACAGGGGTTCACCCCTCCACTTT
>TRBV18|18|TRBJ2-2|.|.
CASSPTKASPLGSGELFF
TGTGCCAGCTCACCTACAAAGGCGTCTCCTCTGGGATCCGGGGAGCTGTTTTTT
>TRBV14|12|TRBJ2-7|.|.
CASKGSAYEQYF
TGTGCCAGCAAGGGGAGTGCCTACGAGCAGTACTTC
>TRBV12-3/TRBV12-4|13|TRBJ2-7|.|.
CASSPEDTYEQYF
TGTGCCAGCAGCCCCGAGGACACCTACGAGCAGTACTTC
>TRBV6-5|14|TRBJ1-1|.|.
CASSYGQRSTEAFF
TGTGCCAGCAGTTACGGGCAGAGAAGCACTGAAGCTTTCTTT
>TRBV5-1|16|TRBJ2-4|TRBD2|.
CASSTGGLATKNIQYF
TGCGCCAGCAGTACGGGGGGGCTCGCGACCAAAAACATTCAGTACTTC
>TRBV14|16|TRBJ2-1|TRBD2|.
CASSPLSGGLYNEQFF
TGTGCCAGCAGCCCTCTTTCGGGGGGATTATACAATGAGCAGTTCTTC
>TRBV6-1|15|TRBJ2-4|TRBD2|once
CASSDRLAGLDIQYF
TGTGCCAGCAGTGACCGACTAGCGGGACTGGACATTCAGTACTTC
>TRBV7-2|13|TRBJ1-1|.|.
CASSLGLHTEAFF
TGTGCCAGCAGCTTAGGGTTGCACACTGAAGCTTTCTTT
>TRBV3-1/TRBV3-2|14|TRBJ2-7|.|.
CASSDSGWRYEQYF
TGTGCCAGCAGTGACAGCGGCTGGCGCTACGAGCAGTACTTC
>TRBV19|13|TRBJ1-2|.|.
CASSIEGRGGYTF
TGTGCCAGTAGTATAGAAGGAAGAGGTGGCTACACCTTC
>TRBV10-3|12|TRBJ1-2|.|.
CAISVTLYGYTF
TGTGCCATCAGTGTAACATTGTATGGCTACACCTTC
>TRBV11-2|14|TRBJ1-5|TRBD1|.
CASSLDRGNQPQHF
TGTGCCAGCAGTTTAGACAGGGGGAATCAGCCCCAGCATTTT
>TRBV3-1/TRBV3-2|16|TRBJ2-1|.|few
CASSQHSQRTVDEQFF
TGTGCCAGCAGCCAACACTCCCAAAGGACTGTCGATGAGCAGTTCTTC
>TRBV7-8|14|TRBJ1-2|TRBD1|once
CASSLEQGRYGYTF
TGTGCCAGCAGCTTAGAACAGGGGCGATATGGCTACACCTTC
>TRBV7-2|15|TRBJ1-5|.|.
CASSLGGSINQPQHF
TGTGCCAGCAGCCTGGGGGGCAGCATCAATCAGCCCCAGCATTTT
>TRBV10-2|16|TRBJ2-1|TRBD1|.
CASLRSGRGLYNEQFF
TGCGCCAGTCTCCGATCCGGCAGGGGGCTCTACAATGAGCAGTTCTTC
>TRBV2|13|TRBJ1-2|.|.
CASKKGDNYGYTF
TGTGCCAGCAAGAAGGGCGATAACTATGGCTACACCTTC
>TRBV9|15|TRBJ1-6|.|.
CASSVRTGMDSPLHF
TGTGCCAGCAGCGTGAGGACGGGGATGGATTCACCCCTCCACTTT
>TRBV23-1|12|TRBJ1-5|.|.
CAVRGSNQPQHF
TGCGCCGTCCGGGGGAGCAATCAGCCCCAGCATTTT
>TRBV5-1|16|TRBJ1-6|TRBD1|once
CASSRVAGTGGSPLHF
TGCGCCAGCAGCCGGGTGGCGGGGACAGGGGGTTCACCCCTCCACTTT
>TRBV2|17|TRBJ1-2|.|.
CASSEMPRPTSFYGYTF
TGTGCCAGCAGTGAAATGCCACGTCCCACCTCTTTCTATGGCTACACCTTC
>TRBV7-9|14|TRBJ2-7|TRBD1|.
CASSPFGQGNEQYF
TGTGCCAGCAGCCCCTTTGGACAGGGGAACGAGCAGTACTTC
>TRBV30|14|TRBJ1-4|TRBD1|.
CAWSAGTELEKLFF
TGTGCCTGGAGTGCCGGGACAGAACTTGAAAAACTGTTTTTT
>TRBV4-2|17|TRBJ2-2|TRBD2|.
CASSQGPAGGQTGELFF
TGTGCCAGCAGCCAAGGTCCAGCGGGAGGGCAAACCGGGGAGCTGTTTTTT
>TRBV7-2|12|TRBJ1-1|.|.
CASSLEGVKAFF
TGTGCCAGCAGCTTAGAGGGGGTTAAAGCTTTCTTT
>TRBV19|14|TRBJ1-2|.|once
CASSIATATGSYTF
TGTGCCAGTAGTATAGCGACGGCAACGGGGAGCTACACCTTC
>TRBV19|15|TRBJ2-7|TRBD2|.
CASSIVVGRGHEQYF
TGTGCCAGTAGTATTGTCGTTGGGAGGGGCCACGAGCAGTACTTC
>TRBV7-2|13|TRBJ2-3|.|.
CASSSEGTDTQYF
TGTGCCAGCAGCTCGGAGGGTACAGATACGCAGTATTTT
>TRBV15|15|TRBJ1-6|.|.
CATTGSRDSNSPLHF
TGTGCCACCACCGGAAGCCGAGACAGTAATTCACCCCTCCACTTT
>TRBV30|15|TRBJ2-7|.|.
CAWSVPSSRVHEQYF
TGTGCCTGGAGTGTACCTAGTAGCCGGGTCCACGAGCAGTACTTC
>TRBV9|15|TRBJ2-7|TRBD2|.
CASSAGGSYSYEQYF
TGTGCCAGCAGCGCGGGGGGGTCCTACTCCTACGAGCAGTACTTC
>TRBV7-2|18|TRBJ1-6|TRBD1|.
CASSHSQGAFSNNSPLHF
TGTGCCAGCAGCCATTCCCAGGGGGCCTTCTCTAATAATTCACCCCTCCACTTT
>TRBV3-1/TRBV3-2|13|TRBJ2-7|.|.
CASSQDRADEQYF
TGTGCCAGCAGCCAAGATAGGGCGGACGAGCAGTACTTC
>TRBV4-1|14|TRBJ2-1|.|.
CASSQTGGAGEQFF
TGCGCCAGCAGCCAGACGGGCGGGGCGGGAGAGCAGTTCTTC
>TRBV24-1|12|TRBJ1-4|TRBD1|.
CATSGQGEKLFF
TGTGCCACCTCTGGACAGGGTGAAAAACTGTTTTTT
>TRBV6-5|14|TRBJ1-6|TRBD1|.
CASRGQGLDSPLHF
TGTGCCAGCAGGGGACAGGGGTTGGATTCACCCCTCCACTTT
>TRBV30|15|TRBJ1-1|TRBD1|.
CAWSRTGLTRTEAFF
TGTGCCTGGAGCCGGACAGGTCTTACCCGCACTGAAGCTTTCTTT
>TRBV6-4|13|TRBJ1-2|TRBD1|.
CASSEWTGSGYTF
TGTGCCAGCAGTGAATGGACAGGGTCTGGCTACACCTTC
>TRBV20-1|15|TRBJ1-4|.|.
CSASRGLATNEKLFF
TGCAGTGCTAGTCGGGGTTTGGCGACTAATGAAAAACTGTTTTTT
>TRBV5-4|15|TRBJ2-5|.|.
CASSLEVGNQETQYF
TGTGCCAGCAGCTTGGAGGTAGGGAACCAAGAGACCCAGTACTTC
>TRBV7-3|15|TRBJ2-7|TRBD1|once
CASSSGQGLRYEQYF
TGTGCCAGCAGCTCAGGACAGGGTTTGAGGTACGAGCAGTACTTC
>TRBV11-1|12|TRBJ1-1|.|once
CASSSYDREAFF
TGTGCCAGCAGCTCATACGACAGGGAAGCTTTCTTT
>TRBV24-1|13|TRBJ1-2|TRBD1|.
CATSDRTGKGYTF
TGTGCCACCAGTGACCGGACAGGGAAGGGCTACACCTTC
>TRBV6-4|12|TRBJ1-2|.|.
CASSQGKDGYTF
TGTGCCAGCAGTCAAGGGAAGGATGGCTACACCTTC
>TRBV6-5|12|TRBJ1-1|.|.
CASSYKRGEAFF
TGTGCCAGCAGTTATAAAAGGGGTGAAGCTTTCTTT
>TRBV19|15|TRBJ2-2|TRBD2|.
CASNGGGFNTGELFF
TGTGCCTCAAATGGCGGGGGATTTAACACCGGGGAGCTGTTTTTT